The 32 T cell receptor beta chains reported below all come from one sample, sequenced in a study of cytomegalovirus exposure and HLA in healthy donors. The assay was immunoSEQ multiplex PCR, and TCRdb's table has in-frame clones only and misses some. The repertoire consists of approximately 82,000 clones, with around 92% occurring once and the leading ten covering 0.65% to 0.8%. The sequencing input was PBMCs. Receptors were obtained from a man in his late teens or twenties in good health and CMV-seronegative.

The V and J genes are TRBV2 and TRBJ2-1; 10 nucleotides match TRBD2. This CDR3 is built from 15 residues. CDR1 and CDR2 (germline): SNHLY, FYNNEI. Losses at the gene ends were 4 bases for V and 7 bases for J; bases not matched to a gene: 7. CDR3 residues: CASSVQRGGLNEQFF. Written as DNA, the CDR3 is TGTGCCAGCAGTGTACAGCGGGGGGGACTGAATGAGCAGTTCTTC.

This clone has a single count. The chain has TRBV6-6 and TRBJ1-5; weak D call: TRBD1 (5 bases). This CDR3 region has 13 residues. CDR1 is MNHNY and CDR2 is SVGAGI in the germline V gene (reference sequence). The V end was cut by 2 bases, the J end by 6 bases, with 8 bases between. CDR3 nucleotides: TGTGCCAGCAGTTACCCAGGGATTCAGCCCCAGCATTTT. Translating gives CASSYPGIQPQHF.

V is TRBV19 and J is TRBJ1-3; D call uncertain. The CDR3 has 15 residues. Germline V gene sequence: CDR1 LNHDA, CDR2 SQIVND (reference sequence). V dropped 8 bases and J dropped 4 bases, with 18 bases sitting between them. CDR3 bases: TGTGCCAGTGCCCTATTCCCGGGAATGGGAAACACCATATATTTT. It is translated as CASALFPGMGNTIYF.

V gene TRBV7-9 combines with J gene TRBJ1-4; possibly TRBD1 for D (6 bases). Germline loops: CDR1 SEHNR, CDR2 FQNEAQ (reference sequence). The germline V and J ends were trimmed by 8 bases and 8 bases, with 15 bases remaining between them. The CDR3 length is 13 residues. CDR3 coding DNA: TGTGCCAGCGGGGGCTCGGCAGGCGAAAAACTGTTTTTT. Translated, it gives CASGGSAGEKLFF. The full variable domain, its missing parts supplied by reference TRBV7-9 and TRBJ1-4, is DTGVSQNPRHKITKRGQNVTFRCDPISEHNRLYWYRQTLGQGPEFLTYFQNEAQLEKSRLLSDRFSAERPKGSFSTLEIQRTEQGDSAMYLCASGGSAGEKLFFGSGTQLSVL.

The J gene is TRBJ2-5, the V gene TRBV11-2; 7 nucleotides line up with TRBD1. The trim removed 5 bases at V and 1 base at J, leaving 7 bases unmatched. This CDR3 has 15 residues. The germline V gene encodes CDR1 SGHAT and CDR2 FQNNGV. CDR3: CASSLGTALQETQYF. CDR3 bases: TGTGCCAGCAGCCTTGGGACAGCGCTCCAAGAGACCCAGTACTTC. The full variable domain, with the rest looked up from reference TRBV11-2 and TRBJ2-5, is EAGVAQSPRYKIIEKRQSVAFWCNPISGHATLYWYQQILGQGPKLLIQFQNNGVVDDSQLPKDRFSAERLKGVDSTLKIQPAKLEDSAVYLCASSLGTALQETQYFGPGTRLLVL.

V gene TRBV11-2 combines with J gene TRBJ2-1, with D uncertain. The germline gives CDR1 SGHAT, CDR2 FQNNGV. V lost 4 bases to trimming and J lost 0 bases, with 16 bases between them. This CDR3 is 17 amino acids long. The CDR3 bases are TGTGCCAGCAGCTCCTACCGCGGCCAGAGCTCCTACAATGAGCAGTTCTTC. Amino acids: CASSSYRGQSSYNEQFF. The variable domain in full, completed from reference TRBV11-2 and TRBJ2-1, reads EAGVAQSPRYKIIEKRQSVAFWCNPISGHATLYWYQQILGQGPKLLIQFQNNGVVDDSQLPKDRFSAERLKGVDSTLKIQPAKLEDSAVYLCASSSYRGQSSYNEQFFGPGTRLTVL.

V gene TRBV7-2 combines with J gene TRBJ1-5, with D possibly TRBD1 on 6 matching bases. Trimming shortened V by 5 bases and J by 4 bases, and 15 bases separated the two germline ends. Germline V gene sequence: CDR1 SGHTA, CDR2 FQGNSA. The CDR3 length is 15 residues. CDR3 loop: CASSRGGLLNQPQHF. CDR3 nucleotide sequence: TGTGCCAGCAGCCGAGGGGGTTTGCTTAATCAGCCCCAGCATTTT.

V usage is TRBV5-4 and J usage is TRBJ2-1; TRBD1 might be the D (5 bases). V dropped 0 bases and J dropped 0 bases, with 10 bases sitting between them. The V gene's germline CDR1 is SGHNT and CDR2 YYREEE (reference sequence). This CDR3 is built from 16 residues. CDR3 protein: CASSLEAGRSYNEQFF. CDR3 DNA: TGTGCCAGCAGCTTGGAGGCAGGGCGCTCCTACAATGAGCAGTTCTTC.

The gene calls are TRBV6-5 and TRBJ1-2; the D gene is possibly TRBD1 (5 bases). Trimming stripped 5 bases from V and 4 bases from J, with 11 bases between. The CDR3 totals 13 residues. Germline values: CDR1 MNHEY, CDR2 SVGAGI. The CDR3 DNA reads as TGTGCCAGCAGTCCAAAGGGGTTCTATGGCTACACCTTC. It specifies CASSPKGFYGYTF.

This clone was found once. The chain uses TRBV20-1 and TRBJ2-3; D unresolved. Between the trimmed V and J ends, which lost 2 bases and 4 bases, there was a span of 4 bases. The CDR3 is made up of 11 amino acids. Germline CDR1 is DFQATT and CDR2 is SNEGSKA (reference sequence). CDR3 in amino acids: CSARQSDTQYF. CDR3 in DNA: TGCAGTGCTAGACAGTCAGATACGCAGTATTTT.

The V call is TRBV18, the J call TRBJ1-2; D ambiguous. Germline loops: CDR1 KGHSH, CDR2 LQKENI. V lost 0 bases and J lost 2, with 7 bases in between. The CDR3 runs to 14 residues. The CDR3 reads CASSPPSRNYGYTF. CDR3 in DNA: TGTGCCAGCTCACCACCTTCCCGGAACTATGGCTACACCTTC.

The chain couples TRBV6-5 to TRBJ1-1; D is undetermined. Germline lookup yields CDR1 MNHEY and CDR2 SVGAGI. This CDR3 spans 16 amino acids. V was trimmed by 2 bases and J by 0 bases, leaving 13 bases between them. The CDR3 protein is CASSYGQYQVNTEAFF. In DNA form, the CDR3 reads TGTGCCAGCAGTTACGGTCAATACCAGGTGAACACTGAAGCTTTCTTT.

Regarding this clone: Its ends do not fully match the called genes, so a read error is possible. The CDR3 here is CASSLGQDFGAQYF. CDR3 nucleotide sequence: TGTGCTAGCAGCTTAGGTCAGGACTTCGGGGCGCAGTATTTT. This chain links TRBV7-7 with TRBJ2-3; D might be TRBD2 (5 bases). The CDR3 has 14 amino acids. Germline V lookup: CDR1 SSHAT, CDR2 FNYEAQ (reference sequence).

V and J are TRBV4-1 and TRBJ2-7; D is possibly TRBD2 (5 bases). The CDR3 is 15 residues long. Germline CDR1 is MGHRA and CDR2 is YSYEKL. Trimming stripped 1 base from V and 5 bases from J, with 15 bases between. The CDR3 protein is CASSQVSGNWDEQYF. As DNA, the CDR3 is TGCGCCAGCAGCCAAGTATCGGGGAATTGGGACGAGCAGTACTTC.

CDR3 sequence: CASSRSGTYEQYF. DNA for the CDR3: TGTGCCAGCAGTCGTTCCGGGACTTACGAGCAGTACTTC. The chain is built from TRBV28 and TRBJ2-7; maybe TRBD2 (6 bases). CDR3 length: 13 amino acids. Germline loops: CDR1 MDHEN, CDR2 SYDVKM. Trimming left V 5 bases short and J 4 bases short, with 12 bases between. Full variable domain (outside the CDR3, taken from reference TRBV28 and TRBJ2-7): DVKVTQSSRYLVKRTGEKVFLECVQDMDHENMFWYRQDPGLGLRLIYFSYDVKMKEKGDIPEGYSVSREKKERFSLILESASTNQTSMYLCASSRSGTYEQYFGPGTRLTVT.

The V and J genes are TRBV5-1 and TRBJ1-1, with a tentative D call TRBD1 (6 bases). Between the trimmed V and J ends, which lost 4 bases and 1 base, there was a span of 14 bases. This CDR3 has 15 residues. CDR1 is SGHRS and CDR2 is YFSETQ in the germline V gene. CDR3 coding DNA: TGCGCCAGCAGCCCACGGGAGGGGGGGAACACTGAAGCTTTCTTT. It yields the protein CASSPREGGNTEAFF.

This rearrangement joins TRBV6-5 to TRBJ2-7, with a possible D match to TRBD1 (6 bases). This CDR3 has 14 amino acids. The V end was cut by 0 bases, the J end by 2 bases, with 8 bases between. CDR1 and CDR2 from the germline V gene are MNHEY and SVGAGI. In DNA, the CDR3 is TGTGCCAGCAGTTACTCGGGACACCCCTACGAGCAGTACTTC. Protein sequence: CASSYSGHPYEQYF.

The chain is built from TRBV15 and TRBJ1-2; D is ambiguous. Trimming took off 4 bases at V and 2 bases at J, with 17 bases between the two ends. Germline V gene sequence: CDR1 LNHNV, CDR2 YYDKDF (reference sequence). This CDR3 spans 16 amino acids. The CDR3 here is CATSNLGSAENYGYTF. In DNA, the CDR3 is TGTGCCACCAGCAACCTCGGGTCGGCGGAAAACTATGGCTACACCTTC.

The chain uses TRBV6-6 and TRBJ2-3; D remains unclear. The CDR3 has 8 residues. V was clipped by 11 bases and J by 8 bases, with 5 bases between them. Germline loops: CDR1 MNHNY, CDR2 SVGAGI (reference sequence). As DNA, the CDR3 is TGTGCCGTCGGTACGCAGTATTTT. This translates into CAVGTQYF.

The chain combines TRBV2 with TRBJ2-2; possibly TRBD2 for D (7 bases). The CDR3 is 15 amino acids. Germline V gene sequence: CDR1 SNHLY, CDR2 FYNNEI. The germline V and J ends were trimmed by 6 bases and 6 bases, with 17 bases remaining between them. The CDR3 loop reads CASSYGLGGAGELFF. CDR3 DNA: TGTGCCAGCAGCTACGGACTAGGGGGAGCCGGGGAGCTGTTTTTT.

The V call is TRBV7-2, the J call TRBJ1-1; no firm D call. The V gene lost 6 bases and the J gene lost 1 base, with 9 bases spanning the gap. This CDR3 contains 13 residues. Germline lookup yields CDR1 SGHTA and CDR2 FQGNSA. CDR3 protein: CASSYVRNTEAFF. The CDR3 bases are TGTGCCAGCAGTTACGTCAGGAACACTGAAGCTTTCTTT.

The chain recombines TRBV9 with TRBJ2-7; 7 bases are a match to TRBD1. The CDR3 consists of 15 residues. The ends lost 4 bases at V and 2 bases at J; junction bases unmatched: 9. Germline CDR1 and CDR2: SGDLS and YYNGEE. This chain's CDR3 is CASSLRPGTAYEQYF. In DNA, the CDR3 is TGTGCCAGCAGCCTCCGTCCCGGGACAGCCTACGAGCAGTACTTC.

V and J are TRBV2 and TRBJ1-2, with a possible D match to TRBD1 (5 bases). The germline V and J ends were trimmed by 7 bases and 1 base, with 19 bases remaining between them. The CDR3 is 16 residues long. The germline CDR1 and CDR2 sequences are SNHLY and FYNNEI. CDR3 sequence (DNA): TGTGCCAGCATTCTTGCAGCGCGGGGACTTAACTATGGCTACACCTTC. It translates to CASILAARGLNYGYTF.

The chain employs TRBV7-2 and TRBJ1-2; tentatively, D is TRBD1 (6 bases). In germline, CDR1 is SGHTA, CDR2 FQGNSA. Deletions cut 5 bases from V and 2 bases from J, with 15 bases between. This CDR3 is 15 amino acids long. CDR3 DNA: TGTGCCAGCAGCATCTACCGGGACACCAACTATGGCTACACCTTC. This sequence encodes CASSIYRDTNYGYTF.

The genes are TRBV11-2 and TRBJ2-3; D uncertain. Trimming removed 4 bases from V and 3 bases from J, with 8 bases in between. There are 13 residues in the CDR3. Germline CDR1 SGHAT, CDR2 FQNNGV. In nucleotides, the CDR3 is TGTGCCAGCAGCTCGCCCGGGACAGATACGCAGTATTTT. Amino acid sequence: CASSSPGTDTQYF.

This chain uses TRBV12-5 with TRBJ1-4; a possible D gene is TRBD1 (6 bases). Germline CDR1 reads LGHNT; CDR2 reads FRNRAP. There are 16 residues in the CDR3. Trimming left V 6 bases short and J 0 bases short, with 14 bases between. CDR3 bases: TGTGCTAGTGGGTCTGGCAGGGGAGCAACTAATGAAAAACTGTTTTTT. Translated: CASGSGRGATNEKLFF.

This clone occurred a few times. The V gene is TRBV7-6, the J gene TRBJ2-6, with a tentative D call TRBD2 (5 bases). V gave up 7 bases and J gave up 0 bases, with 22 bases separating them. This CDR3 spans 19 amino acids. Per germline, CDR1 SGHVS and CDR2 FNYEAQ. The DNA for the CDR3 is TGTGCCAGCACCACGGTTAGGGAGCCCGTATTCTCTGGGGCCAACGTCCTGACTTTC. Translated: CASTTVREPVFSGANVLTF.

The V call is TRBV27, the J call TRBJ1-2, with unresolved D. The CDR3 spans 13 residues. CDR1 is MNHEY, CDR2 SMNVEV, per germline (reference sequence). V lost 3 bases to trimming and J lost 8 bases, with 13 bases between them. CDR3 residues: CASSLGIAYGYTF. CDR3 DNA: TGTGCCAGCAGTTTGGGAATAGCGTACGGCTACACCTTC.

The genes are TRBV18 and TRBJ2-7; no clear D gene. V lost 3 bases to trimming and J lost 11 bases, with 17 bases between them. Germline values: CDR1 KGHSH, CDR2 LQKENI. CDR3 length: 13 amino acids. The CDR3, as DNA: TGTGCCAGCTCACCGGGCCAACCAAACCCCGAGTACTTC. Translation: CASSPGQPNPEYF. The full variable domain, rest sourced from reference TRBV18 and TRBJ2-7, is NAGVMQNPRHLVRRRGQEARLRCSPMKGHSHVYWYRQLPEEGLKFMVYLQKENIIDESGMPKERFSAEFPKEGPSILRIQQVVRGDSAAYFCASSPGQPNPEYFGPGTRLTVT.

V gene TRBV4-1 combines with J gene TRBJ2-7; tentatively, D is TRBD2 (5 bases). Germline V gene sequence: CDR1 MGHRA, CDR2 YSYEKL. This CDR3 comprises 15 residues. Between the trimmed V and J ends, which lost 1 base and 7 bases, there was a span of 17 bases. Written as DNA, the CDR3 is TGCGCCAGCAGCCAAGGTCCGGGAATGTCGGGAGAGCAGTACTTC. Translation: CASSQGPGMSGEQYF.

The rearrangement joins TRBV7-2 to TRBJ2-1; 8 bases are shared with TRBD1. This CDR3 comprises 15 residues. Germline V gene lookup returns CDR1 SGHTA and CDR2 FQGNSA. J lost 12 bases, V lost 2 bases, and 12 bases had no gene match. This CDR3 reads CASSLFPGGAGWQFF. The CDR3 nucleotides read TGTGCCAGCAGCTTATTCCCAGGGGGCGCGGGGTGGCAGTTCTTC.

V usage is TRBV5-1 and J usage is TRBJ2-2, with D possibly TRBD2 on 5 matching bases. Trimming shortened V by 6 bases and J by 6 bases, and 12 bases separated the two germline ends. The germline gives CDR1 SGHRS, CDR2 YFSETQ. The CDR3 length is 13 residues. The CDR3 loop reads CASNHASPGELFF. The CDR3 DNA reads TGCGCCAGCAACCACGCTAGCCCCGGGGAGCTGTTTTTT.